The 22 T cell receptor beta chains listed next were all sequenced from one sample in a study of shared clonotypes between healthy human individuals. TCRdb's copy holds only in-frame clones and misses some; the assay was immunoSEQ multiplex PCR. The sample yields some 530,000 clones, 70% to 85% seen once. The sequencing sample was made of PBMCs. Source of these receptors: a woman in her 40s in good health. Some clones in this sample may be carry-over from other donors' samples.

Here the CDR3 DNA reads TGTGCCAGCAGCCCAGGGTTGGGGGATGACTCCTACGAGCAGTACTTC. It codes for CASSPGLGDDSYEQYF. The J gene is TRBJ2-7, the V gene TRBV7-2; D possibly matches TRBD1 or TRBD2 (5 bases each). Trimming left V 5 bases short and J 0 bases short, with 17 bases between. The length of the CDR3 is 16 residues. Germline CDR1 and CDR2: SGHTA and FQGNSA.

The DNA for the CDR3 is TGTGCCAGCAGTGGGGGACAGGGCGGGTCTCAGCCCCAGCATTTT. Translated: CASSGGQGGSQPQHF. The chain couples TRBV6-1 to TRBJ1-5, with 9 bases that match TRBD1. Germline assignment: CDR1 MNHNS and CDR2 SASEGT. The J segment lost 6 bases and the V segment lost 4 bases, leaving 7 bases of the junction unmatched. The CDR3 sequence is 15 residues long.

This clone has ten or more counts. The chain couples TRBV7-2 to TRBJ1-1, with 8 nucleotides matching TRBD1. The CDR3 covers 14 residues. The trim removed 3 bases at V and 3 bases at J, leaving 3 bases unmatched. CDR1 and CDR2 (germline): SGHTA, FQGNSA. Here the CDR3 reads CASSLTGADTEAFF. The CDR3 nucleotides read TGTGCCAGCAGCTTGACAGGGGCCGACACTGAAGCTTTCTTT.

The rearrangement links TRBV7-6 to TRBJ2-2; D is undetermined. CDR3 length: 12 amino acids. V was cut by 7 bases and J by 2 bases, with 5 bases left in between. CDR1 SGHVS and CDR2 FNYEAQ come from the germline V gene. The CDR3 DNA sequence: TGTGCCAGCACCAGAAACACCGGGGAGCTGTTTTTT. It translates to CASTRNTGELFF.

This clone has at least ten counts. This chain links TRBV6-5 with TRBJ1-1; D is unresolved. The V gene's germline CDR1 is MNHEY and CDR2 SVGAGI. The CDR3 is 13 amino acids. V dropped 10 bases and J dropped 6 bases, with 18 bases sitting between them. CDR3 nucleotide sequence: TGTGCCACGGTCAGGAATATCCCTCCTGAAGCTTTCTTT. Amino acid sequence: CATVRNIPPEAFF.

CDR3 DNA: TGTGCCAGCAGCTTCCCGAACACTGAAGCTTTCTTT. This gives the protein CASSFPNTEAFF. The chain joins TRBV7-9 to TRBJ1-1, with unresolved D. This CDR3 region has 12 residues. Between the trimmed V and J ends, which lost 3 bases and 1 base, there was a span of 3 bases. Germline CDR1 and CDR2: SEHNR and FQNEAQ (reference sequence).

This clone turned up a few times. The chain carries TRBV19 and TRBJ2-7, with 8 bases identical to TRBD2. The length of the CDR3 is 14 residues. J gave up 6 bases and V 3 bases, and 7 bases lay outside the gene matches. CDR1 and CDR2 from the germline V gene are LNHDA and SQIVND (reference sequence). The CDR3 sequence: CASSISAGVPEQYF. CDR3 DNA: TGTGCCAGTAGTATTTCAGCGGGAGTGCCCGAGCAGTACTTC.

This chain links TRBV28 with TRBJ2-4; 9 nucleotides match TRBD1. Trimming at V came to 6 bases and at J to 2 bases, leaving 8 bases not matched to a gene. From germline, CDR1 is MDHEN and CDR2 SYDVKM. This CDR3 has 16 amino acids. DNA for the CDR3: TGTGCCAGCAGGGTACCGGGACAGGGTCCCAAAAACATTCAGTACTTC. It is translated as CASRVPGQGPKNIQYF.

The chain has TRBV4-1 and TRBJ2-1, with TRBD2 identical over 12 bases. The CDR3 sequence is 17 residues long. Germline V CDR1 and CDR2: MGHRA, YSYEKL. The V gene end was trimmed by 3 bases and the J gene end by 4 bases; junction bases not matched to a gene: 7. CDR3 region: CASSHRIGLAGYNEQFF. CDR3 in DNA: TGCGCCAGCAGCCACAGAATAGGACTAGCGGGATACAATGAGCAGTTCTTC.

V gene TRBV11-1 combines with J gene TRBJ2-4; D is unclear. Germline loops: CDR1 SGHAT, CDR2 FQDESV (reference sequence). The CDR3 length is 15 residues. Trimming cost V 5 bases and J 1 base, with 12 bases left between them. CDR3 in DNA: TGTGCCAGCAGCCCTGGGGAAGGGGCCAAAAACATTCAGTACTTC. It yields the protein CASSPGEGAKNIQYF.

This clone was observed many times. The chain links TRBV5-1 to TRBJ2-7; possible D gene TRBD2, 6 bases. The CDR3 has 13 residues. V lost 0 bases, J lost 6 bases, and 10 bases lay in between. Germline CDR1 and CDR2: SGHRS and YFSETQ. The CDR3 loop reads CASSLGAGTEQYF. The DNA of the CDR3 is TGCGCCAGCAGCTTGGGGGCGGGAACCGAGCAGTACTTC.

V is TRBV2 and J is TRBJ2-1, with 15 positions matching TRBD2. CDR3 length: 18 residues. Germline V gene data show CDR1 as SNHLY and CDR2 as FYNNEI. The V and J ends lost 3 bases and 2 bases, in that order; junction bases with no gene match: 5. In nucleotides, the CDR3 is TGTGCCAGCAGTGAGGGACTAGCGGGAGGTGGCCCCTACAATGAGCAGTTCTTC. This translates into CASSEGLAGGGPYNEQFF.

The CDR3 protein is CASSPGVLDTGELFF. CDR3 coding DNA: TGCGCCAGCAGCCCTGGGGTGCTTGACACCGGGGAGCTGTTTTTT. This rearrangement joins TRBV5-1 to TRBJ2-2; D gene ambiguous. The CDR3 loop spans 15 amino acids. V lost 4 bases and J lost 3, with 13 bases in between. The germline gives CDR1 SGHRS, CDR2 YFSETQ.

The gene calls are TRBV7-2 and TRBJ1-5; 11 nucleotides line up with TRBD1. V lost 3 bases and J lost 7; bases outside the gene matches: 5. CDR1 SGHTA and CDR2 FQGNSA come from the germline V gene. The CDR3 extends over 15 amino acids. The CDR3 DNA follows: TGTGCCAGCAGCTTTGGGACAGGGGGAGGCCAGCCCCAGCATTTT. It translates to CASSFGTGGGQPQHF.

With regard to this clone: A clone one base away is much larger, so this may be a read error. The sample holds other DNA sequences that translate to the same CDR3. V is TRBV6-9 and J is TRBJ2-7; 7 bases are a match to TRBD1. The CDR3 spans 13 residues. Germline V gene sequence: CDR1 MNHGY, CDR2 SVAAGI. The CDR3 DNA sequence: TGTGCTAATCGACAGGGCGACTCCTACGAGCAGTACTTC. This translates into CANRQGDSYEQYF.

The gene calls are TRBV7-9 and TRBJ2-1; D is perhaps TRBD2 (6 bases). Trimming removed 1 base at V and 0 bases at J, with 13 bases between. The CDR3 consists of 17 residues. From germline, CDR1 is SEHNR and CDR2 FQNEAQ (reference sequence). CDR3 coding DNA: TGTGCCAGCAGCTTAGTGGGAGGACGAAGCTCCTACAATGAGCAGTTCTTC. It is translated as CASSLVGGRSSYNEQFF.

V usage is TRBV19 and J usage is TRBJ2-6; D ambiguous. The V end was cut by 1 base, the J end by 1 base, with 8 bases between. Germline V gene sequence: CDR1 LNHDA, CDR2 SQIVND (reference sequence). This CDR3 is built from 16 residues. The CDR3 nucleotides are TGTGCCAGTAGTATAGGGGTCAGGTCTGGGGCCAACGTCCTGACTTTC. This encodes CASSIGVRSGANVLTF.

Worth noting for this clone: No conserved phenylalanine or tryptophan ends this CDR3, so it is likely a read error. The CDR3 DNA is TGTGCCAGCAGCTCAGAGTTGGGCGGGGAGCTGTTTCTT. Protein product: CASSSELGGELFL. The genes are TRBV7-3 and TRBJ2-2; D gene uncertain. CDR3 size: 13 residues. The ends were cut back, 4 bases at V and 7 bases at J, with 10 bases in the middle. In germline, CDR1 is SGHTA, CDR2 FQGTGA.

The chain combines TRBV9 with TRBJ2-1; D is ambiguous. This CDR3 has 13 amino acids. The germline gives CDR1 SGDLS, CDR2 YYNGEE. Between the trimmed V and J ends, which lost 0 bases and 7 bases, there was a span of 8 bases. The CDR3 bases are TGTGCCAGCAGCGTAGGGGCCGCGAATGAGCAGTTCTTC. Residues: CASSVGAANEQFF.

This rearrangement joins TRBV14 to TRBJ1-1; D is ambiguous. Trimming cost V 0 bases and J 4 bases, with 9 bases left between them. CDR1 is SGHDN, CDR2 FVKESK, per germline. This CDR3 is built from 14 residues. CDR3: CASSQDGGRTEAFF. The CDR3 coding sequence is TGTGCCAGCAGCCAAGATGGTGGGCGCACTGAAGCTTTCTTT.

The V call is TRBV28, the J call TRBJ2-3; tentatively, D is TRBD2 (6 bases). Germline CDR1 MDHEN, CDR2 SYDVKM. The CDR3 extends over 14 amino acids. The V gene lost 3 bases and the J gene lost 6 bases, with 13 bases spanning the gap. CDR3 bases: TGTGCCAGCAGTTTGGTGCCGGGAGATGATACGCAGTATTTT. This gives the protein CASSLVPGDDTQYF.

V usage is TRBV4-2 and J usage is TRBJ2-7; 9 bases agree with TRBD2. Trimming cost V 0 bases and J 2 bases; bases outside gene matches: 5. CDR1 is LGHNA, CDR2 YNFKEQ, per germline. The CDR3 totals 16 residues. CDR3 nucleotide sequence: TGTGCCAGCAGCCAAGATTATAGCGGGAGTCCCTACGAGCAGTACTTC. It is translated as CASSQDYSGSPYEQYF.